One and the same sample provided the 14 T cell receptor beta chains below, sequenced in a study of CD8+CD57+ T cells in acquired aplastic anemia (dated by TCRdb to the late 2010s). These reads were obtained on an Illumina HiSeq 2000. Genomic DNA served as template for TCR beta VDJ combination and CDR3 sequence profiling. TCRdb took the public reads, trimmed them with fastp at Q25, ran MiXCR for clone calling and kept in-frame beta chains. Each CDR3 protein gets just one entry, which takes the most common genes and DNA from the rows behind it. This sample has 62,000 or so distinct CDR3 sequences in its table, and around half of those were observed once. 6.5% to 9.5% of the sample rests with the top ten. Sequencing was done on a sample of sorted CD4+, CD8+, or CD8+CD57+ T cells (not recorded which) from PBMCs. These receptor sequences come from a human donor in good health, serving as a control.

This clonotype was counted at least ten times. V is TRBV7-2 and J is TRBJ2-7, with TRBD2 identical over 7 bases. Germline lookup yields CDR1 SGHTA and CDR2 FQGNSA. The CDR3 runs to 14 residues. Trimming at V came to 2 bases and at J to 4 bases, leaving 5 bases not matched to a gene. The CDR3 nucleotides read TGTGCCAGCAGCTTAATTCGGGGGGAGTACGAGCAGTACTTC. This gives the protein CASSLIRGEYEQYF.

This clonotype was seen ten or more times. CDR3 nucleotide sequence: TGCGCCAGCAGCTGGTCGGGTCCTAGTCCGGGCAATGAGCAGTTCTTC. Its translation is CASSWSGPSPGNEQFF. The chain combines TRBV5-1 with TRBJ2-1, with D hard to call. CDR3 length: 16 amino acids. V dropped 3 bases and J dropped 6 bases, with 19 bases sitting between them. The germline gives CDR1 SGHRS, CDR2 YFSETQ.

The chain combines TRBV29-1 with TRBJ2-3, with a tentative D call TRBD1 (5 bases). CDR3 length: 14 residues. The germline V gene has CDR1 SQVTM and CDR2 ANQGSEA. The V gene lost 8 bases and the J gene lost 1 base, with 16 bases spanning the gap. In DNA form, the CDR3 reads TGCAGCACTAAGGGGAAGGTTGGCACAGATACGCAGTATTTT. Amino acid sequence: CSTKGKVGTDTQYF.

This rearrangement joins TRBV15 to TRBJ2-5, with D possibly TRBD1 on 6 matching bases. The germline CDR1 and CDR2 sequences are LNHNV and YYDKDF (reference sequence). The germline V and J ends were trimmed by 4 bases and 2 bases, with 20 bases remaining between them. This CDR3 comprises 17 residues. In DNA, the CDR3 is TGTGCCACCAGCACATTAACCCGGGACACGAGACAAGAGACCCAGTACTTC. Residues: CATSTLTRDTRQETQYF.

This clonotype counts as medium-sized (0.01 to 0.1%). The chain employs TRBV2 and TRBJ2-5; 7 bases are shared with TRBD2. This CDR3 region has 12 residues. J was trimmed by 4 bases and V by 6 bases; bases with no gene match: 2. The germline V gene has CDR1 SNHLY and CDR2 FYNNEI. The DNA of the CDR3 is TGTGCCAGCAGGCGGGGGATAGAGACCCAGTACTTC. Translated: CASRRGIETQYF.

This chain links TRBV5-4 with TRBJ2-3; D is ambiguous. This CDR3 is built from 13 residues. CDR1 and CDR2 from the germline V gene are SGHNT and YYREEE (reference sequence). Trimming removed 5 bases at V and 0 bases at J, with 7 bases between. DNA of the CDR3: TGTGCCAGCAGGCCGTATAGCACAGATACGCAGTATTTT. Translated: CASRPYSTDTQYF.

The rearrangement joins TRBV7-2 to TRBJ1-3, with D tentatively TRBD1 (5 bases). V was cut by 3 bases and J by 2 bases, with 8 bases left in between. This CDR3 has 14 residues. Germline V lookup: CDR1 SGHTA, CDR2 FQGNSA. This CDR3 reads CASSLAGTGNTIYF. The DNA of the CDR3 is TGTGCCAGCAGCTTGGCAGGGACTGGAAACACCATATATTTT.

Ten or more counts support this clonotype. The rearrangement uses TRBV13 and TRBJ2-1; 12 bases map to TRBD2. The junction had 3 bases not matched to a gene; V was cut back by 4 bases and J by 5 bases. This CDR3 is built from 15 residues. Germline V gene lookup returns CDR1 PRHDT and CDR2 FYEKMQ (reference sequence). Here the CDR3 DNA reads TGTGCCAGCAGCTCACTAGCGGGGGGTAACAATGAGCAGTTCTTC. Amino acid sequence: CASSSLAGGNNEQFF.

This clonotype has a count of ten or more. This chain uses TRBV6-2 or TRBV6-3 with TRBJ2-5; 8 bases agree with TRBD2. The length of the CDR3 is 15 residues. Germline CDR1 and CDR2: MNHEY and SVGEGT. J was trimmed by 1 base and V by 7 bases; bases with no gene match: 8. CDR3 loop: CASIGGEWGQETQYF. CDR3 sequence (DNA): TGTGCCAGCATCGGGGGGGAGTGGGGCCAAGAGACCCAGTACTTC.

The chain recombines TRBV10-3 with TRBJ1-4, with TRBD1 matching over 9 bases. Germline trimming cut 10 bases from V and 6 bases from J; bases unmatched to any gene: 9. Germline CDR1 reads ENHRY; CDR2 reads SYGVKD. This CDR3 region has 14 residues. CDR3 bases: TGTGCCACCAAAAACCGGGACAGGGATGAAAAACTGTTTTTT. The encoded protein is CATKNRDRDEKLFF.

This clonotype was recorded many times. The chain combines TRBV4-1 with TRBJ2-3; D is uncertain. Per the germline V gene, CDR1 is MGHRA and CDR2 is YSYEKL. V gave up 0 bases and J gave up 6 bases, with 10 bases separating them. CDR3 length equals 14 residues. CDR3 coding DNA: TGCGCCAGCAGCCAAGACTCTTTACTGGATACGCAGTATTTT. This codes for CASSQDSLLDTQYF.

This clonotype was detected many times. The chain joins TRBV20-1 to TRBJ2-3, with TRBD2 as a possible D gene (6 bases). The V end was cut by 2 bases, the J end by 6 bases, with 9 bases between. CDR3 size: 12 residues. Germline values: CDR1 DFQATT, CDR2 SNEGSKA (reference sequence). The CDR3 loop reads CSARPLADTQYF. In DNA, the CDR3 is TGCAGTGCTAGACCACTAGCTGATACGCAGTATTTT.

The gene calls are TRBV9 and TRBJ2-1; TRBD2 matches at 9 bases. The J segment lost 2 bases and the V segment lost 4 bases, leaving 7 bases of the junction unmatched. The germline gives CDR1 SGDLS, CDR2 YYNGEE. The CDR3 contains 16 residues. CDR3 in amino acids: CASSPAGGRTYNEQFF. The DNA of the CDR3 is TGTGCCAGCAGCCCGGCGGGGGGGCGCACCTACAATGAGCAGTTCTTC.

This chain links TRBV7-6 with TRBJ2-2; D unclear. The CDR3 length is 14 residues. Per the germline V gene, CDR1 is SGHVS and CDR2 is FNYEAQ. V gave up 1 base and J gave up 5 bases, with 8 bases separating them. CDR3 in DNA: TGTGCCAGCAGCTTAGTAGGGCAGACCGGGGAGCTGTTTTTT. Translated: CASSLVGQTGELFF.